This T cell receptor (beta chain) originates from a study of cytomegalovirus exposure and HLA in healthy donors. Turning to the study itself: Within an early data release were 85 million or so unique TCRs drawn from HLA-typed donors.

Germline lookup yields CDR1 SGHRS and CDR2 YFSETQ. CDR3 length: 15 amino acids. V gave up 0 bases and J gave up 4 bases; unmatched junction bases: 5. For this clone: The antigen is not known.

Overall study results and limits: Within an earlier analysis, most TCR beta V segments proved productive either about 87% or about 30% of the time. Presence/absence analyses assumed roughly uniform sequencing depth across donors.

Primers: 60 Vbeta forward and 13 Jbeta reverse. Original handling: Tens of millions of unique TCR beta chains, some 11 million shared, were counted in a later analysis. The data were produced by immunoSEQ multiplex PCR, yet TCRdb's version contains in-frame clones alone and is incomplete. From that table come the V and J calls and clone size; the DNA was used to work out D and trimming. The sample records tens of thousands of clones, 75% to 80% being singletons. Sequenced material: PBMCs. The genes are TRBV5-1 and TRBJ2-3; 7 bases line up with TRBD1. This clonotype was sampled from a woman aged 40 to 49 in good health and CMV-seronegative. This CDR3 is CASSLGQGGPDTQYF. The CDR3 DNA sequence: TGCGCCAGCAGCTTGGGACAGGGTGGCCCAGATACGCAGTATTTT.